This T cell receptor (beta chain) was captured in a study of blood T cells in healthy people across ages. This clonotype has just a few counts. Primers used in a second PCR of roughly 7 to 12 cycles were a sample-barcoded 5' primer and a J-beta primer mix. Using its own MiXCR run on the 5' RACE reads, TCRdb lists one record per CDR3 protein. The sample carries nearly 800,000 distinct CDR3 sequences, 20% to 25% recorded once. Looked up from germline, CDR1 is SEHNR and CDR2 is FQNEAQ (reference sequence). Unmatched junction bases numbered 4, after V lost 5 bases and J lost 1 base. The CDR3 has 16 amino acids. These data also featured in a second study, about T cells of mothers and their children.

V gene TRBV7-9 combines with J gene TRBJ2-3; 12 bases fit TRBD1. The sample comprised blood. The clonotype originates from a boy aged 5-17 years in good health. In nucleotides, the CDR3 is TGTGCCAGCAGCACCGGGACAGGGGGCCGCACAGATACGCAGTATTTT. Translating it yields CASSTGTGGRTDTQYF.